This TCR beta chain came from a study of control samples from healthy donors and cancer patients. The CDR3 is 17 residues long. V was pared by 5 bases and J by 0 bases, with 18 bases between. Germline V gives CDR1 SGHTA, CDR2 FQGTGA. Assay used: immunoSEQ multiplex PCR; TCRdb lists only in-frame clones, some missing. Of about 130,000 clones listed, approximately 92% are singletons. Sequencing was done on a sample of blood. The sequence derives from a young man in good health. The chain carries TRBV7-3 and TRBJ2-3; D might be TRBD2 (5 bases). Written as DNA, the CDR3 is TGTGCCAGCAGCCCTTGGACCGTGACTACTAGCACAGATACGCAGTATTTT. Translation gives CASSPWTVTTSTDTQYF.